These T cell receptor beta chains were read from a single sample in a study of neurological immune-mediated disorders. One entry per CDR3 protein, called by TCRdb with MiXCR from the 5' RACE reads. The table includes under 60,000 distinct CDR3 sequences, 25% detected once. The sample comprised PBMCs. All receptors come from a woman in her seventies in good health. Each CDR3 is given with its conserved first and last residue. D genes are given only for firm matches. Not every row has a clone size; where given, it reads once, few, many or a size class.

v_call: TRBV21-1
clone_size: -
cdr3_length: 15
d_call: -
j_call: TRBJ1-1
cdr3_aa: CASNRSGTGGTEAFF
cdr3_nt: TGTGCCAGCAATAGATCCGGAACAGGGGGCACTGAAGCTTTCTTT

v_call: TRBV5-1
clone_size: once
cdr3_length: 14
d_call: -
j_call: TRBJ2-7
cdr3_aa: CASSPTGYGGEQYF
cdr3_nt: TGCGCCAGCAGCCCCACAGGGTACGGGGGTGAGCAGTACTTC

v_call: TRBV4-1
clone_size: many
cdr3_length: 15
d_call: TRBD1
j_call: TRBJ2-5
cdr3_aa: CASSPLETGWGTQYF
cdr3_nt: TGCGCCAGCAGCCCCCTCGAGACAGGGTGGGGGACCCAGTACTTC

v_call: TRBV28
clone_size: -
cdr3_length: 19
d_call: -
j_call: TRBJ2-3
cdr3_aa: CASSFLSAASQEELDTQYF
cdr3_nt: TGTGCCAGCAGTTTTTTGTCGGCGGCGTCGCAGGAGGAATTGGATACGCAGTATTTT

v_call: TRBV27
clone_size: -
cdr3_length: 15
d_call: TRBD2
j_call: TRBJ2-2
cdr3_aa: CASSPGTSGTGELFF
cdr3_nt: TGTGCCAGCAGCCCCGGGACTAGCGGCACCGGGGAGCTGTTTTTT

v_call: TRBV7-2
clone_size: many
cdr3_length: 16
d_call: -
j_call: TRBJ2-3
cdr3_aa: CASSLVRGSSTDTQYF
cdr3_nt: TGTGCCAGCAGCTTAGTACGGGGATCTAGCACAGATACGCAGTATTTT

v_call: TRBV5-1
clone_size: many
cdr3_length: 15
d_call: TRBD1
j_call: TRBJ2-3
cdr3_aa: CASSPTGISSDTQYF
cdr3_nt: TGCGCCAGCAGCCCGACAGGGATCTCATCAGATACGCAGTATTTT

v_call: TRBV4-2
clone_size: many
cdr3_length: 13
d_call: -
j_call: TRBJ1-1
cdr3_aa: CASSVRGYTEAFF
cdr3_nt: TGTGCCAGCAGCGTGCGGGGGTACACTGAAGCTTTCTTT

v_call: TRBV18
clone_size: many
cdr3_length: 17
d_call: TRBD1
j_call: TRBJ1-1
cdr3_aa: CASSLNRGRQMNTEAFF
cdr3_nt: TGTGCCAGCTCATTGAACAGGGGGCGGCAGATGAACACTGAAGCTTTCTTT

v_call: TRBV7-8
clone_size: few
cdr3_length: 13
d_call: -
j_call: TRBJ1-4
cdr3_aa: CASRRAGDEKLFF
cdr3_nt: TGTGCCAGCAGGCGGGCTGGGGATGAAAAACTGTTTTTT

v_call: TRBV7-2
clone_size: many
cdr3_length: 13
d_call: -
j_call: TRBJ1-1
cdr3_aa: CASRDRQNTEAFF
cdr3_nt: TGTGCCAGCAGAGACAGACAGAACACTGAAGCTTTCTTT

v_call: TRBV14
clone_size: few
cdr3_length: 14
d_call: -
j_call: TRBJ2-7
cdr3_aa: CASSLVVGAYEQYF
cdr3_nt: TGTGCCAGCAGCCTCGTGGTTGGGGCCTACGAGCAGTACTTC

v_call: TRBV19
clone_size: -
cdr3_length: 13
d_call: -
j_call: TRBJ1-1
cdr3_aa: CASSPRQTLEAFF
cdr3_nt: TGTGCCAGTAGTCCCAGACAGACCCTTGAAGCTTTCTTT

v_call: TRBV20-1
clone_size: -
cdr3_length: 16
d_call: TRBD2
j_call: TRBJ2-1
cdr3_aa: CSANIPGTSGTHEQFF
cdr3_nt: TGCAGTGCGAATATACCCGGGACTAGCGGTACACATGAGCAGTTCTTC

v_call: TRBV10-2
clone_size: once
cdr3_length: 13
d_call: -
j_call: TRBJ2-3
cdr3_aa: CASSEAGPDTQYF
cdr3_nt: TGCGCCAGCAGTGAGGCGGGTCCAGATACGCAGTATTTT

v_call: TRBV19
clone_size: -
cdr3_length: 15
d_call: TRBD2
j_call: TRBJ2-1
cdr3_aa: CATQREGLSYNEQFF
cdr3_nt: TGTGCCACCCAGCGGGAGGGCCTCTCCTACAATGAGCAGTTCTTC

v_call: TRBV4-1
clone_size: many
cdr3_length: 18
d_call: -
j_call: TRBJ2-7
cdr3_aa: CASSQFPGSTPTVGEQYF
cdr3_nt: TGCGCCAGCAGCCAATTCCCCGGTTCGACTCCGACAGTGGGGGAGCAGTACTTC

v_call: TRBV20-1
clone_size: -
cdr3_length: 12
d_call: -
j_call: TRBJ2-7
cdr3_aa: CSARRLAYEQYF
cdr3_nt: TGCAGTGCCAGGAGACTTGCCTACGAGCAGTACTTC

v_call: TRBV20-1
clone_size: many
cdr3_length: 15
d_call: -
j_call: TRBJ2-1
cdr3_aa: CSARDLVADYNEQFF
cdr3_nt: TGCAGTGCTAGAGATTTGGTAGCAGACTACAATGAGCAGTTCTTC

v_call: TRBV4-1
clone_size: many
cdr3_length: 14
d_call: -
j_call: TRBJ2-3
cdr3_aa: CASSQPRRADTQYF
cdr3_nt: TGCGCCAGCAGCCAGCCCCGGAGGGCAGATACGCAGTATTTT

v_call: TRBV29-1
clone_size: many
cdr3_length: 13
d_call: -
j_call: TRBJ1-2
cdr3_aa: CSVGDNQEWGYTF
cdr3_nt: TGCAGCGTTGGTGACAACCAAGAATGGGGCTACACCTTC

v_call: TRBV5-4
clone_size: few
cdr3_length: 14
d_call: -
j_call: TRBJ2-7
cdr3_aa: CASSYAAGSGEQYF
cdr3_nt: TGTGCCAGCAGCTATGCGGCAGGGTCGGGGGAGCAGTACTTC

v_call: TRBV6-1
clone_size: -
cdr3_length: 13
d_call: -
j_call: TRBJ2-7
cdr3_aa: CASSGSLTAEQYF
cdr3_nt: TGTGCCAGCAGTGGTAGCCTAACAGCCGAGCAGTACTTC

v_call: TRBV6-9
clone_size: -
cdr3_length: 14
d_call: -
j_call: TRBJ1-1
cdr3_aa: CARGLGGVNTEAFF
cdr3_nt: TGTGCCAGGGGGCTTGGGGGTGTAAACACTGAAGCTTTCTTT

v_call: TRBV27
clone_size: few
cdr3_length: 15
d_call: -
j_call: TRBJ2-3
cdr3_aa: CASSLAGQPTDTQYF
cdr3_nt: TGTGCCAGCAGTTTGGCAGGACAACCTACAGATACGCAGTATTTT

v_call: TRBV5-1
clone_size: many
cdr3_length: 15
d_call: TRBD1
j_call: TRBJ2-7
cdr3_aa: CASSPGTGPAYEQYF
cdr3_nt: TGCGCCAGCAGCCCCGGGACAGGGCCGGCCTACGAGCAGTACTTC

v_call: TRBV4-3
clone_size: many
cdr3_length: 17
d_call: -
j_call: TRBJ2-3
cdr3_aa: CASSQDGAGPRGDTQYF
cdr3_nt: TGCGCCAGCAGCCAAGACGGCGCGGGTCCCCGAGGGGATACGCAGTATTTT

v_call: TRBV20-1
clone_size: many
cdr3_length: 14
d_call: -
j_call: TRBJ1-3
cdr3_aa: CSATFGSSGNTIYF
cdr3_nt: TGCAGTGCCACGTTCGGGTCTTCTGGAAACACCATATATTTT

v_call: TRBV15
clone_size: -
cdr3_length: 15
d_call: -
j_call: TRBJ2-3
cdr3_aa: CATSRVTELTDTQYF
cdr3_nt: TGTGCCACCAGCAGAGTTACAGAGCTCACAGATACGCAGTATTTT

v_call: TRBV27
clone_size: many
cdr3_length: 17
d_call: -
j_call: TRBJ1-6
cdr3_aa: CASSRVPLGVDNSPLHF
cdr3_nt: TGTGCCAGCAGTCGCGTCCCCCTTGGGGTGGACAATTCACCCCTCCACTTT

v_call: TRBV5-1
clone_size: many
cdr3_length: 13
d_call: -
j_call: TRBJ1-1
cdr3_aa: CASSRELGGEAFF
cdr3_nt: TGCGCCAGCAGCAGGGAGTTAGGGGGTGAAGCTTTCTTT

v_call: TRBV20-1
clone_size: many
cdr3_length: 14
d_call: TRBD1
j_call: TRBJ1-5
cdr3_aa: CSARGGTGPQPQHF
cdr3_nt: TGCAGTGCTAGAGGAGGGACAGGTCCACAGCCCCAGCATTTT

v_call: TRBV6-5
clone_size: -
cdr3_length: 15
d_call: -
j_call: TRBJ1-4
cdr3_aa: CASSKQGSSNEKLFF
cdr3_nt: TGTGCCAGCAGTAAACAGGGCTCATCTAATGAAAAACTGTTTTTT

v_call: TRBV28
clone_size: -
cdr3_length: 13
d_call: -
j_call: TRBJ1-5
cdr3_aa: CASSLGFGQPQHF
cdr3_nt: TGTGCCAGCAGTTTGGGGTTTGGTCAGCCCCAGCATTTT

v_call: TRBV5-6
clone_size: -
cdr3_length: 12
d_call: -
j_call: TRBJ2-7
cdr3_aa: CASSLVYNEQYF
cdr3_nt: TGTGCCAGCAGCTTGGTCTACAACGAGCAGTACTTC

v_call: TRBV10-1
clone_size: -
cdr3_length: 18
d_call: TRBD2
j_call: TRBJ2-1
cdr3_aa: CASSEFPSSGVPYNEQFF
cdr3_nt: TGCGCCAGCAGTGAGTTCCCGTCTAGCGGGGTGCCCTACAATGAGCAGTTCTTC

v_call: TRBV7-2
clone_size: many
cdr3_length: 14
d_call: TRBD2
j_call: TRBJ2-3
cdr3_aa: CASSSGLVVDTQYF
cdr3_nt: TGTGCCAGCAGCTCGGGACTAGTGGTTGATACGCAGTATTTT

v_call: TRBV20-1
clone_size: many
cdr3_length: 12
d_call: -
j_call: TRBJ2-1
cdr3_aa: CSAGRGAGEQFF
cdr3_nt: TGCAGTGCCGGTCGCGGAGCGGGTGAGCAGTTCTTC

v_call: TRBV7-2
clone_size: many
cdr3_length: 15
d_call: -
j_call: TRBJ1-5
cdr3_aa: CASSLRGLSNQPQHF
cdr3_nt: TGTGCCAGCAGCTTAAGGGGCCTTAGCAATCAGCCCCAGCATTTT

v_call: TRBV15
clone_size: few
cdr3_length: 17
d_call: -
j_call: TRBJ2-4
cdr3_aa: CATSRDIGVSSKNIQYF
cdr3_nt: TGTGCCACCAGCAGAGATATCGGGGTCAGCTCCAAAAACATTCAGTACTTC

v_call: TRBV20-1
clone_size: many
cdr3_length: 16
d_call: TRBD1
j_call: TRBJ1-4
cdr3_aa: CSATGGQASTGEKLFF
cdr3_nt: TGCAGTGCTACAGGGGGACAGGCATCTACGGGGGAAAAACTGTTTTTT

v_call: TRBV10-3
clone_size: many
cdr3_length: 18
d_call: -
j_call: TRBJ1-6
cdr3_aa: CAISESFVRDGRDSPLHF
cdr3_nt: TGTGCCATCAGTGAGTCTTTTGTTCGGGACGGCCGAGATTCACCCCTCCACTTT

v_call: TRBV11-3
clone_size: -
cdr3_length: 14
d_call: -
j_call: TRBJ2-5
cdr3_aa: CASSLDGGEKTQYF
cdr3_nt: TGTGCCAGCAGCTTAGACGGGGGCGAAAAGACCCAGTACTTC

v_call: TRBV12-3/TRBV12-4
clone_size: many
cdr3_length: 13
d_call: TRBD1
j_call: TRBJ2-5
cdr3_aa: CASSLGTGLDQYF
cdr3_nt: TGTGCCAGCAGTTTAGGGACAGGGCTGGACCAGTACTTC

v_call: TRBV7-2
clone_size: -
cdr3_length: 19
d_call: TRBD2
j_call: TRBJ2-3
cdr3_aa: CASSPLTSGGARSTDTQYF
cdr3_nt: TGTGCCAGCAGCCCCCTTACTAGCGGAGGGGCCAGGAGCACAGATACGCAGTATTTT

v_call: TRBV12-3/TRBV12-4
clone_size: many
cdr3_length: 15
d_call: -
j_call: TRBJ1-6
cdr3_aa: CASSLGQGRNSPLHF
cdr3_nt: TGTGCCAGCAGTTTAGGGCAGGGGAGGAATTCACCCCTCCACTTT

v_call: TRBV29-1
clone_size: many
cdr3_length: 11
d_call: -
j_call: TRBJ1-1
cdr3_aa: CSVVLDTEAFF
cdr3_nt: TGCAGCGTTGTACTGGACACTGAAGCTTTCTTT

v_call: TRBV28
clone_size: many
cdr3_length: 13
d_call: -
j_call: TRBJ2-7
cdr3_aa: CASRRTLPYEQYF
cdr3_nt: TGTGCCAGCAGGCGGACTCTTCCCTACGAGCAGTACTTC